Below are 19 T cell receptor beta chains sequenced from a single sample in a study of blood T cell repertoires in COVID-19. Some clones are missing from TCRdb's copy, which holds only in-frame ones; the method was immunoSEQ multiplex PCR. The data hold fewer than 200,000 clones, with roughly 85% observed a single time. Sequencing input: peripheral blood. The receptors come from a middle-aged man with acute or convalescent COVID-19.

The chain has TRBV12-3 or TRBV12-4 and TRBJ1-1, with D perhaps matching TRBD1 (6 bases). V gave up 6 bases and J gave up 4 bases, with 12 bases separating them. The CDR3 has 13 residues. CDR3 residues: CASRSNRVTEAFF. CDR3 DNA sequence: TGTGCCAGCAGAAGTAACAGGGTCACTGAAGCTTTCTTT.

The rearrangement links TRBV12-5 to TRBJ2-3; D remains unclear. The CDR3 runs to 13 residues. Germline loops: CDR1 LGHNT, CDR2 FRNRAP. V was clipped by 2 bases and J by 1 base, with 4 bases between them. CDR3 region: CASGLSGTDTQYF. CDR3 nucleotide sequence: TGTGCTAGTGGTTTGTCCGGCACAGATACGCAGTATTTT. Combining the CDR3 with reference TRBV12-5 and TRBJ2-3 gives the whole variable domain DARVTQTPRHKVTEMGQEVTMRCQPILGHNTVFWYRQTMMQGLELLAYFRNRAPLDDSGMPKDRFSAEMPDATLATLKIQPSEPRDSAVYFCASGLSGTDTQYFGPGTRLTVL.

J is TRBJ2-7 and V is TRBV28; a possible D gene is TRBD1 (6 bases). The CDR3 consists of 14 residues. Trimming pared 2 bases from V and 0 bases from J, leaving 8 bases between. CDR1 and CDR2 (germline): MDHEN, SYDVKM. In DNA form, the CDR3 reads TGTGCCAGCAGTTTACAGGGGAGCTCCTACGAGCAGTACTTC. It translates to CASSLQGSSYEQYF.

V usage is TRBV5-1 and J usage is TRBJ2-5; 12 nucleotides line up with TRBD2. V gave up 6 bases and J gave up 2 bases; unmatched junction bases: 5. Germline CDR1 and CDR2: SGHRS and YFSETQ. The CDR3 loop spans 15 amino acids. In DNA, the CDR3 is TGCGCCAGCACCTTTGGGACTAGCGGGCAAGAGACCCAGTACTTC. Amino acids: CASTFGTSGQETQYF. The full variable domain, in which reference TRBV5-1 and TRBJ2-5 provide the parts outside the CDR3, is KAGVTQTPRYLIKTRGQQVTLSCSPISGHRSVSWYQQTPGQGLQFLFEYFSETQRNKGNFPGRFSGRQFSNSRSEMNVSTLELGDSALYLCASTFGTSGQETQYFGPGTRLLVL.

The rearrangement joins TRBV9 to TRBJ2-7, with D perhaps matching TRBD2 (6 bases). This CDR3 spans 14 amino acids. Germline lookup yields CDR1 SGDLS and CDR2 YYNGEE. Trimming pared 0 bases from V and 2 bases from J, leaving 9 bases between. The CDR3 region has the DNA TGTGCCAGCAGCGTAGGGGACTTTACCTACGAGCAGTACTTC. Its translation: CASSVGDFTYEQYF.

The rearrangement joins TRBV2 to TRBJ2-7; TRBD1 is a possible D gene (5 bases). Germline lookup yields CDR1 SNHLY and CDR2 FYNNEI. V was trimmed by 7 bases and J by 0 bases, leaving 10 bases between them. The CDR3 spans 13 residues. The CDR3 sequence is CASNLQGSYEQYF. The CDR3, as DNA: TGTGCCAGCAACCTCCAGGGCTCCTACGAGCAGTACTTC.

CDR3: CASKLSGQFNYGYTF. The CDR3 nucleotides read TGTGCCAGCAAGCTTTCGGGACAGTTTAACTATGGCTACACCTTC. V gene TRBV2 combines with J gene TRBJ1-2; 7 positions agree with TRBD1. This CDR3 is 15 amino acids long. Looked up from germline, CDR1 is SNHLY and CDR2 is FYNNEI. Trimming at V came to 7 bases and at J to 1 base, leaving 9 bases not matched to a gene.

The V gene is TRBV9, the J gene TRBJ2-7, with a possible D match to TRBD2 (5 bases). V gave up 3 bases and J gave up 0 bases, with 7 bases separating them. CDR1 and CDR2 from the germline V gene are SGDLS and YYNGEE. The CDR3 runs 13 residues. The CDR3 DNA reads TGTGCCAGCAGCGCTGGGAGCTCCTACGAGCAGTACTTC. It is translated as CASSAGSSYEQYF. Supplemented by reference TRBV9 and TRBJ2-7, the full variable domain reads DSGVTQTPKHLITATGQRVTLRCSPRSGDLSVYWYQQSLDQGLQFLIQYYNGEERAKGNILERFSAQQFPDLHSELNLSSLELGDSALYFCASSAGSSYEQYFGPGTRLTVT.

This chain uses TRBV5-4 with TRBJ2-1, with 9 bases identical to TRBD2. This CDR3 contains 17 residues. Germline assignment: CDR1 SGHNT and CDR2 YYREEE (reference sequence). Trimming took 4 bases from V and 2 from J; bases not matched to a gene: 10. The CDR3, as DNA: TGTGCCAGCAGCCCACCCAAGGGCGGGGGGGCCTACAATGAGCAGTTCTTC. This encodes CASSPPKGGGAYNEQFF.

This clone was detected only a few times. The chain has TRBV4-3 and TRBJ1-5; no clear D. Germline assignment: CDR1 LGHNA and CDR2 YSLEER. Trimming stripped 3 bases from V and 2 bases from J, with 14 bases between. The CDR3 spans 16 residues. Written as DNA, the CDR3 is TGCGCCAGCAGCCAGGAGGCGGGCATGGGCAATCAGCCCCAGCATTTT. Its translation: CASSQEAGMGNQPQHF.

V and J are TRBV5-4 and TRBJ2-5; a weak D match, TRBD2 (6 bases). Per the germline V gene, CDR1 is SGHNT and CDR2 is YYREEE (reference sequence). The CDR3 totals 13 residues. Trimming pared 1 base from V and 3 bases from J, leaving 7 bases between. Here the CDR3 DNA reads TGTGCCAGCAGCTTGTGGGGGGAAGAGACCCAGTACTTC. Translating gives CASSLWGEETQYF. The full variable domain, rest sourced from reference TRBV5-4 and TRBJ2-5, is ETGVTQSPTHLIKTRGQQVTLRCSSQSGHNTVSWYQQALGQGPQFIFQYYREEENGRGNFPPRFSGLQFPNYSSELNVNALELDDSALYLCASSLWGEETQYFGPGTRLLVL.

This clone has only a few counts. J is TRBJ1-2 and V is TRBV2; no definite D call. The V gene lost 2 bases and the J gene lost 8 bases, with 24 bases spanning the gap. Germline lookup yields CDR1 SNHLY and CDR2 FYNNEI. The CDR3 is 17 residues long. The CDR3 reads CASSEFVDLTFYLGYTF. For the CDR3, the DNA is TGTGCCAGCAGTGAATTTGTCGACTTAACTTTTTACCTGGGCTACACCTTC.

This clone appeared once. The chain uses TRBV6-1 and TRBJ1-1, with TRBD1 as a possible D gene (5 bases). The CDR3 loop spans 13 amino acids. The V gene's germline CDR1 is MNHNS and CDR2 SASEGT. The V end lost 3 bases, the J end lost 9 bases, and 14 bases lay between the germline ends. The CDR3, as DNA: TGTGCCAGCAGTGATGGCGGGGCAGTCAAAGCTTTCTTT. It encodes CASSDGGAVKAFF.

In its sample, this clone was seen once. The genes are TRBV10-3 and TRBJ2-1, with 9 bases aligning to TRBD1. The V gene end was trimmed by 6 bases and the J gene end by 3 bases; junction bases not matched to a gene: 3. The CDR3 is made up of 14 amino acids. The germline V gene has CDR1 ENHRY and CDR2 SYGVKD. The CDR3 loop is CAISWDRDYNEQFF. CDR3 bases: TGTGCCATCAGCTGGGACAGGGACTACAATGAGCAGTTCTTC.

V is TRBV28 and J is TRBJ1-5; D ambiguous. This CDR3 has 13 amino acids. Germline V gene data show CDR1 as MDHEN and CDR2 as SYDVKM. V lost 3 bases to trimming and J lost 5 bases, with 8 bases between them. This CDR3 is CASSLVGHQPQHF. Written as DNA, the CDR3 is TGTGCCAGCAGTTTGGTGGGCCATCAGCCCCAGCATTTT.

The V and J genes are TRBV23-1 and TRBJ2-5; maybe TRBD1 (6 bases). TRBV23-1 is an ORF, and what it does is uncertain. Trimming cost V 0 bases and J 3 bases, with 20 bases left between them. The CDR3 is made up of 18 amino acids. The CDR3 loop reads CASSQSINRVSPKETQYF. CDR3 nucleotide sequence: TGCGCCAGCAGTCAATCGATAAACAGGGTTTCTCCCAAAGAGACCCAGTACTTC.

The V call is TRBV15, the J call TRBJ2-3; 7 bases agree with TRBD2. Germline values: CDR1 LNHNV, CDR2 YYDKDF (reference sequence). The CDR3 is 18 amino acids. The ends lost 0 bases at V and 6 bases at J; junction bases unmatched: 15. The CDR3 coding sequence is TGTGCCACCAGCAGAGATAAGCTGCCTAGCGGATCCGTCGATACGCAGTATTTT. Encoded protein: CATSRDKLPSGSVDTQYF.

This clone was picked up one time. CDR3 DNA: TGCGCCAGCAGCCAAGGGACAGGGAAGGCTGAAGCTTTCTTT. Translation gives CASSQGTGKAEAFF. The chain uses TRBV4-3 and TRBJ1-1; 8 nucleotides line up with TRBD1. V lost 1 base and J lost 6; bases outside the gene matches: 4. The germline gives CDR1 LGHNA, CDR2 YSLEER. This CDR3 spans 14 amino acids.

The chain links TRBV25-1 to TRBJ1-1, with D perhaps matching TRBD1 (5 bases). Germline V lookup: CDR1 MGHDK, CDR2 SYGVNS. This CDR3 is built from 15 residues. With 5 bases removed from V and 5 bases from J, the gap between germline ends came to 18 bases. The CDR3 spells CASSPAGMIGTEAFF. DNA for the CDR3: TGTGCCAGCAGTCCGGCAGGGATGATTGGGACTGAAGCTTTCTTT.